This T cell receptor (beta chain) was sequenced in a study of blood T cell repertoires in COVID-19. Study as a whole: Acute-phase and convalescent COVID-19 samples originated in the United States, Italy and Spain. Sample material is recorded as cDNA or gDNA derived from T cells, B-cell-depleted T cells, or PBMCs.

V dropped 4 bases and J dropped 0 bases, with 7 bases sitting between them. The germline CDR1 and CDR2 sequences are KGHSH and LQKENI. The CDR3 extends over 14 amino acids. Original methodology: Amplifying reference gene primers gave estimates of nucleated cell counts. Here immunoSEQ multiplex PCR was the method, and the copy in TCRdb shows in-frame clones only, minus some. Clone size and the V and J calls come from that table; the DNA yielded D and trimming. This table has 20,000 or so clones, roughly four fifths appearing once. The TCR originated in a man in his forties with active or convalescent COVID-19. The chain uses TRBV18 and TRBJ1-5; no clear D. The sequenced material came from peripheral blood. CDR3 nucleotide sequence: TGTGCCAGCTCACTGGACTATAGCAATCAGCCCCAGCATTTT. The encoded protein is CASSLDYSNQPQHF.